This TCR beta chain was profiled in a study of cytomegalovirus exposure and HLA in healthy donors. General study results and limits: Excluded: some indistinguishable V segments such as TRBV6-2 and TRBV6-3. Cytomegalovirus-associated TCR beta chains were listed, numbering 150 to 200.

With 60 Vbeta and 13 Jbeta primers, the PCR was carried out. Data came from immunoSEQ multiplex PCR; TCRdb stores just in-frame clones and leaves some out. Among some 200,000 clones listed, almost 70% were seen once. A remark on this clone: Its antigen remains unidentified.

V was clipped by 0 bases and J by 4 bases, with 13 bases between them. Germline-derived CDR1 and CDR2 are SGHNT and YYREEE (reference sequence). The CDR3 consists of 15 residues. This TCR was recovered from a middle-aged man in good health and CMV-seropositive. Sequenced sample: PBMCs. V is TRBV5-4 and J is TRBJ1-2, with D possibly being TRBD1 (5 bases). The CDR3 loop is CASSLARGMSYGYTF. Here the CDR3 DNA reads TGTGCCAGCAGCTTGGCAAGGGGCATGAGCTATGGCTACACCTTC.